Listed here are 17 T cell receptor beta chains from one sample, sequenced in a study of tumor and adjacent non-tumor tissue in lung cancer. This sample's RNA came from whole unsorted tissue. This non-tumor lung sample came from over 3 cm beyond the tumor edge. The library came from three nested PCR rounds adapted from ARM-PCR protocols. TCRdb reprocessed the multiplex PCR reads with MiXCR, giving one entry per CDR3 protein. The profile shows 81,000 or so distinct CDR3 sequences, approximately 80% of them singletons. Sequencing was performed on distant non-tumor lung tissue. These TCRs come from a man aged 55 to 69 with non-small cell lung cancer.

A word on this clonotype: The junction and the germline gene differ at one end; a read error may be behind it. The chain recombines TRBV20-1 with TRBJ2-7; TRBD2 matches 9 bases. CDR1 is DFQATT, CDR2 SNEGSKA, per germline (reference sequence). This CDR3 spans 17 amino acids. DNA for the CDR3: TGCAGTGCTAGAGGTGGGGGTAGCGGGAGATCTTCCTACGAGCAGCACTTC. Amino acids: CSARGGGSGRSSYEQHF.

For this clonotype: A single base separates this from a much larger clone, so it may be a read error. The rearrangement links TRBV7-8 to TRBJ2-1, with 10 bases matching TRBD2. Germline CDR1 and CDR2: SGHVS and FQNEAQ. This CDR3 is built from 17 residues. The CDR3 is CASSFHGSGRSYDEQFF. The DNA for the CDR3 is TGTGCCAGCAGCTTCCATGGTAGCGGGAGGAGCTACGATGAGCAGTTCTTC. The full variable domain, completed using reference TRBV7-8 and TRBJ2-1, is GAGVSQSPRYKVAKRGQDVALRCDPISGHVSLFWYQQALGQGPEFLTYFQNEAQLDKSGLPSDRFFAERPEGSVSTLKIQRTQQEDSAVYLCASSFHGSGRSYDEQFFGPGTRLTVL.

Note on this clonotype: One junction end disagrees with the germline gene, perhaps due to a read error. This chain links TRBV10-2 with TRBJ2-2; 7 nucleotides agree with TRBD1. The germline V gene encodes CDR1 WSHSY and CDR2 SAAADI. The CDR3 is 14 amino acids. This chain's CDR3 is CASSDRVGIGVLFF. CDR3 coding DNA: TGCGCCAGCAGCGACAGGGTGGGAATCGGGGTGCTGTTTTTT.

Remarks on this clonotype: At one of its ends the junction is not consistent with the germline gene, which may arise from a read error. The genes are TRBV20-1 and TRBJ2-2, with 10 bases identical to TRBD2. Germline lookup yields CDR1 DFQATT and CDR2 SNEGSKA (reference sequence). The CDR3 is 19 amino acids. CDR3 sequence reads: CSAYHPGSSGRAVSGELSF. For the CDR3, the DNA is TGCAGTGCTTATCACCCCGGGTCAAGCGGGAGGGCCGTGTCCGGGGAGCTGTCTTTT.

With respect to this clonotype: A clone one base away is much larger, so this may be a read error. The CDR3 ends on some other residue instead of the conserved phenylalanine or tryptophan, so this is likely a read error. The DNA is left out, because the CDR3 cannot be placed on it with certainty; the CDR3 is given as TCRdb lists it. The chain joins TRBV29-1 to TRBJ2-1; the table names TRBD2, a call not compared with the DNA. Germline V lookup: CDR1 SQVTM, CDR2 ANQGSEA. With termini counted, the CDR3 has 11 amino acids. CDR3 sequence: CSVAGPSFQFS.

This sequence joins TRBV6-6 and TRBJ1-2, with unresolved D. Per the germline V gene, CDR1 is MNHNY and CDR2 is SVGAGI (reference sequence). Deletions cut 2 bases from V and 1 base from J, with 14 bases between. The CDR3 extends over 16 amino acids. The CDR3 spells CASSYDSLSDNYGYTF. CDR3 DNA: TGTGCCAGCAGTTACGATAGTCTTTCAGATAACTATGGCTACACCTTC.

This clonotype was counted many times. The rearrangement uses TRBV4-3 and TRBJ2-7; perhaps TRBD2 as D (6 bases). The CDR3 sequence is 15 residues long. Germline CDR1 and CDR2: LGHNA and YSLEER. Trimming removed 4 bases at V and 3 bases at J, with 16 bases between. CDR3 nucleotides: TGCGCCAGCAGCCCAGACTACCCCGGGGGCTACGAGCAGTACTTC. It translates to CASSPDYPGGYEQYF.

For this clonotype: Compared with germline, one end of the junction differs, possibly owing to a read error. The CDR3 region is CPSSSPSGGMIEQFF. The CDR3 DNA reads TGTCCCAGCAGCTCCCCTAGCGGGGGGATGATTGAGCAGTTCTTC. The chain carries TRBV11-1 and TRBJ2-1; 11 bases match TRBD2. Looked up from germline, CDR1 is SGHAT and CDR2 is FQDESV (reference sequence). This CDR3 region has 15 residues.

Worth noting for this clonotype: Its ends do not fully match the called genes, so a read error is possible. The chain has TRBV6-5 and TRBJ2-1; D perhaps matches TRBD1 (5 bases). This CDR3 comprises 17 residues. Looked up from germline, CDR1 is MNHEY and CDR2 is SVGAGI. The CDR3 nucleotides read TGTGTCGGCAGTTACTCGTACAGGCCGAGCTCCTGCAATGAGCAGTTCTTC. This codes for CVGSYSYRPSSCNEQFF.

In this sample, this clonotype turned up many times. In nucleotides, the CDR3 is TGTGCCAGCAGTTACGGGATAGCGGGAGATGCCAAAAACATTCAGTACTTC. This translates into CASSYGIAGDAKNIQYF. The V gene is TRBV6-2 or TRBV6-3, the J gene TRBJ2-4; 9 bases match TRBD2. CDR1 is MNHEY, CDR2 SVGEGT, per germline. Losses at the gene ends were 2 bases for V and 1 base for J; bases not matched to a gene: 6. The CDR3 length is 17 residues.

Worth noting for this clonotype: A read error may be the cause here, since a much bigger clone is one base away. The chain uses TRBV10-3 and TRBJ2-7; no firm D call. V gave up 3 bases and J gave up 10 bases, with 13 bases separating them. The CDR3 has 12 amino acids. CDR1 is ENHRY and CDR2 is SYGVKD in the germline V gene. The CDR3 DNA is TGTGCCATCAGTGACCCGAATCGCGATCAGTACTTC. Its translation is CAISDPNRDQYF.

The chain couples TRBV20-1 to TRBJ2-1, with 7 bases aligning to TRBD1. Unmatched junction bases numbered 12, after V lost 7 bases and J lost 6 bases. The CDR3 loop spans 14 amino acids. Per the germline V gene, CDR1 is DFQATT and CDR2 is SNEGSKA (reference sequence). DNA for the CDR3: TGCAGTGTTCCCCACCCACAGGGGATCAATGAGCAGTTCTTC. Translating gives CSVPHPQGINEQFF.

The chain recombines TRBV29-1 with TRBJ2-6, with unresolved D. The V gene lost 0 bases and the J gene lost 2 bases, with 20 bases spanning the gap. This CDR3 has 19 amino acids. Germline V gene lookup returns CDR1 SQVTM and CDR2 ANQGSEA. The CDR3 DNA sequence: TGCAGCGTTGAAGATTATAGGTCTAATCCCCACCCTGGGGCCAACGTCCTGACTTTC. This gives the protein CSVEDYRSNPHPGANVLTF.

The V gene is TRBV4-3, the J gene TRBJ1-2; D gene ambiguous. CDR1 is LGHNA, CDR2 YSLEER, per germline. The germline V and J ends were trimmed by 4 bases and 0 bases, with 12 bases remaining between them. The length of the CDR3 is 15 residues. The CDR3 loop is CASSRVRETNYGYTF. The CDR3 DNA reads as TGCGCCAGCAGCCGGGTACGGGAGACTAACTATGGCTACACCTTC.

With regard to this clonotype: Likely a read error: the CDR3 ends without its conserved phenylalanine or tryptophan. The rearrangement links TRBV20-1 to TRBJ1-1; D is uncertain. V was clipped by 5 bases and J by 1 base, with 8 bases between them. Germline values: CDR1 DFQATT, CDR2 SNEGSKA (reference sequence). The CDR3 has 12 residues. CDR3 sequence reads: CSAVRGNTEAFI. DNA of the CDR3: TGCAGTGCTGTACGGGGGAACACTGAAGCTTTCATT.

Points on this clonotype: Since a much larger clone is just one base distant, this may be a read error. The V gene is TRBV14, the J gene TRBJ1-4; D is possibly TRBD1 (5 bases). Germline V CDR1 and CDR2: SGHDN, FVKESK. The CDR3 spans 13 residues. CDR3 nucleotide sequence: TGTGTCAGCAGCCCCAGGGTGGGTGAAAAACTGTTTTTT. Translation: CVSSPRVGEKLFF.

Concerning this clonotype: A read error may account for a junction end that differs from germline. V gene TRBV12-3 or TRBV12-4 combines with J gene TRBJ1-1, with D perhaps matching TRBD1 (5 bases). This CDR3 comprises 17 residues. For the CDR3, the DNA is TGTGCCAGGAGCATAACTACGACACGGGGCATGAACAGTGAAGCTTTCTTT. Translating gives CARSITTTRGMNSEAFF.